The 8 T cell receptor beta chains below come from one sample, sequenced in a study of long-term antiretroviral therapy in people with HIV. Sequencing used immunoSEQ v3.0 at survey level. Measured with immunoSEQ multiplex PCR; TCRdb has only the in-frame clones, and not every one. Of 28,000 or so clones in the sample, more than 70% are singletons; the top ten hold almost 9.5%. This sample comprised unsorted PBMCs, obtained 1.5 years before starting antiretroviral therapy. Every receptor here comes from a young man with HIV.

This clone was seen more than once but under ten times. The V gene is TRBV11-2, the J gene TRBJ1-1; D is unclear. This CDR3 region has 13 residues. Deletions cut 3 bases from V and 0 bases from J, with 5 bases between. In germline, CDR1 is SGHAT, CDR2 FQNNGV. CDR3 in DNA: TGTGCCAGCAGCTTCGAGATGAACACTGAAGCTTTCTTT. Translating it yields CASSFEMNTEAFF.

This clone was observed a single time. The chain recombines TRBV28 with TRBJ2-7; 12 bases are shared with TRBD2. V gave up 6 bases and J gave up 2 bases; unmatched junction bases: 5. Germline V gene sequence: CDR1 MDHEN, CDR2 SYDVKM. The CDR3 totals 15 residues. CDR3 region: CASRYLAGGAYEQYF. The CDR3 DNA reads TGTGCCAGCAGGTATCTAGCGGGAGGGGCCTACGAGCAGTACTTC.

This chain's CDR3 is CASSLFGPGLQPQHF. CDR3 DNA: TGTGCCAGCAGTTTATTTGGGCCAGGGCTTCAGCCCCAGCATTTT. The chain joins TRBV28 to TRBJ1-5; perhaps TRBD1 as D (5 bases). CDR1 and CDR2 from the germline V gene are MDHEN and SYDVKM. The V and J ends lost 1 base and 6 bases respectively, with 13 bases between them. This CDR3 region has 15 residues. The variable domain in full, with the rest retrieved from reference TRBV28 and TRBJ1-5, is DVKVTQSSRYLVKRTGEKVFLECVQDMDHENMFWYRQDPGLGLRLIYFSYDVKMKEKGDIPEGYSVSREKKERFSLILESASTNQTSMYLCASSLFGPGLQPQHFGDGTRLSIL.

The chain uses TRBV28 and TRBJ1-2, with D tentatively TRBD1 (6 bases). The CDR3 loop spans 13 amino acids. Germline V gene lookup returns CDR1 MDHEN and CDR2 SYDVKM. Between the trimmed V and J ends, which lost 0 bases and 4 bases, there was a span of 6 bases. The CDR3 coding sequence is TGTGCCAGCAGTTTATGGACAGGCTATGGCTACACCTTC. It specifies CASSLWTGYGYTF.

V and J are TRBV19 and TRBJ2-7, with no clear D. V was clipped by 6 bases and J by 2 bases, with 17 bases between them. Germline V gives CDR1 LNHDA, CDR2 SQIVND (reference sequence). CDR3 length: 15 residues. The CDR3 loop reads CASREDSSLTYEQYF. CDR3 DNA sequence: TGTGCCAGTAGAGAAGACTCCTCCCTTACCTACGAGCAGTACTTC.

This chain links TRBV6-6 with TRBJ2-3; D is uncertain. The germline V gene has CDR1 MNHNY and CDR2 SVGAGI (reference sequence). This CDR3 is 15 amino acids long. V lost 6 bases, J lost 4 bases, and 17 bases lay in between. The chain's CDR3 is CASRTDFWLADTQYF. For the CDR3, the DNA is TGTGCCAGCAGGACCGACTTTTGGTTAGCAGATACGCAGTATTTT.

A single count supports this clone. The chain links TRBV4-2 to TRBJ2-1; 9 nucleotides line up with TRBD2. This CDR3 is 20 amino acids long. The J segment lost 7 bases and the V segment lost 0 bases, leaving 19 bases of the junction unmatched. Looked up from germline, CDR1 is LGHNA and CDR2 is YNFKEQ. The CDR3 loop reads CASSQDSMASLAGRGNEQFF. CDR3 nucleotides: TGTGCCAGCAGCCAAGATTCGATGGCTTCCCTAGCGGGACGTGGGAATGAGCAGTTCTTC.

The chain carries TRBV30 and TRBJ2-3; D is possibly TRBD2 (6 bases). Trimming removed 0 bases at V and 3 bases at J, with 7 bases between. The CDR3 is 13 residues long. CDR1 is GTSNPN and CDR2 is SVGIG in the germline V gene (reference sequence). CDR3 sequence: CAWSVGGTDTQYF. In nucleotides, the CDR3 is TGTGCCTGGAGTGTAGGAGGGACAGATACGCAGTATTTT.